This T cell receptor (beta chain) was found in a study of blood T cell repertoires in COVID-19. The table came from immunoSEQ multiplex PCR; TCRdb's copy has only in-frame clones and leaves some out. This table holds more than 150,000 clones, 70% to 80% found once. J gave up 3 bases and V 3 bases, and 4 bases lay outside the gene matches. Germline values: CDR1 KGHSH, CDR2 LQKENI. This CDR3 has 14 residues. This receptor was obtained from a man aged 55-75 years who had been exposed to COVID-19. What was sequenced was PBMCs or T cells enriched from blood (not recorded which). The chain combines TRBV18 with TRBJ2-7; TRBD2 matches 8 bases. CDR3 loop: CASSPGRGVYEQYF. In nucleotides, the CDR3 is TGTGCCAGCTCACCCGGGAGGGGGGTCTACGAGCAGTACTTC. Based on the CDR3 plus reference TRBV18 and TRBJ2-7, the full variable domain is NAGVMQNPRHLVRRRGQEARLRCSPMKGHSHVYWYRQLPEEGLKFMVYLQKENIIDESGMPKERFSAEFPKEGPSILRIQQVVRGDSAAYFCASSPGRGVYEQYFGPGTRLTVT.